These 15 T cell receptor beta chains were sequenced from one sample in a study of T cell responses to AZD1222 COVID-19 vaccine. Sequencing was performed with immunoSEQ multiplex PCR; in TCRdb, only in-frame clones are kept and a portion is missing. The sample lists some 96,000 clones, 70% to 85% occurring once. The sequenced sample was peripheral blood, obtained 28 days after the second AZD1222 dose. The source is an adult who received the AZD1222 COVID-19 vaccine.

The chain couples TRBV12-3 or TRBV12-4 to TRBJ1-3; D is ambiguous. CDR3 length: 13 amino acids. The V end was cut by 10 bases, the J end by 1 base, with 11 bases between. This chain's CDR3 is CATSERSGNTIYF. As DNA, the CDR3 is TGTGCCACGTCCGAAAGGTCTGGAAACACCATATATTTT.

This chain links TRBV2 with TRBJ1-2, with D uncertain. CDR3 length: 13 amino acids. Germline CDR1 is SNHLY and CDR2 is FYNNEI. Trimming took 2 bases from V and 8 from J, leaving 12 bases between them. CDR3 loop: CASSERVEGGYTF. In DNA, the CDR3 is TGTGCCAGCAGTGAACGAGTAGAAGGAGGCTACACCTTC. Full variable domain (rest looked up from reference TRBV2 and TRBJ1-2): EPEVTQTPSHQVTQMGQEVILRCVPISNHLYFYWYRQILGQKVEFLVSFYNNEISEKSEIFDDQFSVERPDGSNFTLKIRSTKLEDSAMYFCASSERVEGGYTFGSGTRLTVV.

The rearrangement uses TRBV29-1 and TRBJ1-4; D is possibly TRBD1 (6 bases). The V end lost 3 bases, the J end lost 7 bases, and 15 bases lay between the germline ends. Germline CDR1 is SQVTM and CDR2 is ANQGSEA. The length of the CDR3 is 14 residues. DNA for the CDR3: TGCAGCGTTGAGCCGAGGGGGGCAGGTGAAAAACTGTTTTTT. Translated, it gives CSVEPRGAGEKLFF.

The chain carries TRBV10-3 and TRBJ2-7, with TRBD1 matching over 9 bases. CDR3 size: 13 residues. The germline gives CDR1 ENHRY, CDR2 SYGVKD. With 7 bases clipped from V and 3 bases from J, the junction kept 4 bases outside the gene matches. CDR3 in amino acids: CAIKPGQGYEQYF. The DNA of the CDR3 is TGTGCCATCAAACCGGGACAGGGCTACGAGCAGTACTTC.

This chain links TRBV9 with TRBJ2-6, with a weak D call TRBD2 (5 bases). CDR1 and CDR2 from the germline V gene are SGDLS and YYNGEE. Trimming removed 3 bases at V and 0 bases at J, with 13 bases between. The CDR3 contains 17 residues. CDR3 in DNA: TGTGCCAGCAGCGAGCGAGGAGGACGCTCTGGGGCCAACGTCCTGACTTTC. This translates into CASSERGGRSGANVLTF.

The gene calls are TRBV4-2 and TRBJ1-1, with TRBD1 as a possible D gene (6 bases). CDR1 LGHNA and CDR2 YNFKEQ come from the germline V gene. The V gene lost 1 base and the J gene lost 3 bases, with 9 bases spanning the gap. The CDR3 sequence is 14 residues long. The DNA for the CDR3 is TGTGCCAGCAGCCAAGGACAGGCGGACACTGAAGCTTTCTTT. Translation gives CASSQGQADTEAFF.

V and J are TRBV14 and TRBJ1-1; TRBD1 agrees at 10 bases. Germline-derived CDR1 and CDR2 are SGHDN and FVKESK. V lost 4 bases and J lost 7; bases outside the gene matches: 21. CDR3 length: 19 amino acids. The CDR3: CASSPLTGTGVGRSNEAFF. The CDR3 DNA reads as TGTGCCAGCAGCCCCCTCACCGGGACAGGGGTAGGACGGTCTAATGAAGCTTTCTTT.

This chain joins TRBV18 and TRBJ1-1; 8 bases map to TRBD1. Germline assignment: CDR1 KGHSH and CDR2 LQKENI. After removal of 3 bases from V and 0 bases from J, the junction contained 15 bases not matched to a gene. The CDR3 has 19 amino acids. CDR3 coding DNA: TGTGCCAGCTCACCGCGCGTTTCAGGGGGCTCTGGGTTGAACACTGAAGCTTTCTTT. This translates into CASSPRVSGGSGLNTEAFF.

The chain carries TRBV3-1 (or the pseudogene TRBV3-2) and TRBJ2-7; possibly TRBD2 for D (6 bases). The ends were cut back, 4 bases at V and 0 bases at J, with 10 bases in the middle. Germline V gene sequence: CDR1 LGHDT, CDR2 YNNKEL (reference sequence). This CDR3 spans 14 amino acids. The CDR3 nucleotides are TGTGCCAGCAGCCGAGCGGGTTACTCCTACGAGCAGTACTTC. It translates to CASSRAGYSYEQYF.

This rearrangement joins TRBV7-3 to TRBJ1-1, with D possibly TRBD1 on 6 matching bases. Germline CDR1 reads SGHTA; CDR2 reads FQGTGA. The ends were cut back, 8 bases at V and 3 bases at J, with 10 bases in the middle. This CDR3 is built from 12 residues. The CDR3 sequence: CASGGADTEAFF. CDR3 DNA sequence: TGTGCCAGCGGGGGGGCGGACACTGAAGCTTTCTTT.

This clone was recorded only once. The chain recombines TRBV5-1 with TRBJ1-2, with 8 bases aligning to TRBD1. The CDR3 totals 13 residues. J was trimmed by 12 bases and V by 2 bases; bases with no gene match: 9. Germline CDR1 is SGHRS and CDR2 is YFSETQ. The CDR3 reads CASSLQGGNLNTF. Here the CDR3 DNA reads TGCGCCAGCAGCTTACAGGGGGGGAATTTGAACACCTTC. The full variable domain, completed using reference TRBV5-1 and TRBJ1-2, is KAGVTQTPRYLIKTRGQQVTLSCSPISGHRSVSWYQQTPGQGLQFLFEYFSETQRNKGNFPGRFSGRQFSNSRSEMNVSTLELGDSALYLCASSLQGGNLNTFGSGTRLTVV.

CDR3 region: CASSFIAAYSPLHF. CDR3 coding DNA: TGTGCCAGCAGCTTTATTGCAGCCTATTCACCCCTCCACTTT. V and J are TRBV7-9 and TRBJ1-6; no clear D gene. CDR3 length: 14 residues. CDR1 SEHNR and CDR2 FQNEAQ come from the germline V gene (reference sequence). V was trimmed by 3 bases and J by 8 bases, leaving 11 bases between them.

The chain has TRBV28 and TRBJ1-1; no definite D call. V lost 1 base, J lost 6 bases, and 15 bases lay in between. Germline loops: CDR1 MDHEN, CDR2 SYDVKM. This CDR3 is 15 amino acids long. The CDR3 protein is CASSLFAGAAAEAFF. The CDR3 nucleotides are TGTGCCAGCAGTTTATTCGCAGGCGCCGCCGCTGAAGCTTTCTTT.

The chain joins TRBV5-1 to TRBJ1-1, with D tentatively TRBD1 (5 bases). The V gene's germline CDR1 is SGHRS and CDR2 YFSETQ. The CDR3 is made up of 15 amino acids. V was pared by 0 bases and J by 2 bases, with 11 bases between. CDR3 DNA sequence: TGCGCCAGCAGCTTGGCCAGTGACAGAAACACTGAAGCTTTCTTT. Its translation is CASSLASDRNTEAFF. The full variable domain, rest sourced from reference TRBV5-1 and TRBJ1-1, is KAGVTQTPRYLIKTRGQQVTLSCSPISGHRSVSWYQQTPGQGLQFLFEYFSETQRNKGNFPGRFSGRQFSNSRSEMNVSTLELGDSALYLCASSLASDRNTEAFFGQGTRLTVV.

V is TRBV19 and J is TRBJ2-1; the D is unclear. With 0 bases removed from V and 3 bases from J, the gap between germline ends came to 9 bases. This CDR3 region has 15 residues. CDR1 LNHDA and CDR2 SQIVND come from the germline V gene (reference sequence). The CDR3 DNA follows: TGTGCCAGTAGTATAGAGGGCGGTATCTACAATGAGCAGTTCTTC. It codes for CASSIEGGIYNEQFF.